This record looks at one T cell receptor beta chain sequence and its context. What it binds is unknown. This sample stems from a study of cytomegalovirus exposure and HLA in healthy donors. Study-level background: Approximately 190 million T cells yielded 100 million to 130 million unique TCR beta sequences, as an earlier analysis found.

Per germline, CDR1 MDHEN and CDR2 SYDVKM. V was cut by 4 bases and J by 8 bases, with 8 bases left in between. This CDR3 has 11 residues. With 60 Vbeta and 13 Jbeta primers, the PCR was carried out. TCRdb keeps only in-frame clones here, not all; method: immunoSEQ multiplex PCR. Here the sample spans about 140,000 clones, over 70% being singletons. The study, taken as a whole, reports: In an earlier analysis, about 87% or about 30%: the productive usage of most TCR beta V segments.

Sample: PBMCs. The chain couples TRBV28 to TRBJ1-1; D gene unclear. This clonotype originated in a man aged 18 to 35 in good health and CMV-seronegative. DNA for the CDR3: TGTGCCAGCAGTTCCCTCAGAGAAGCTTTCTTT. Amino acid sequence: CASSSLREAFF.